This T cell receptor beta chain was identified in a study of blood T cells in healthy people across ages. Each sample gave at least 6.5 million isolated PBMCs. CDR3 size: 12 residues. Germline V gene sequence: CDR1 SQVTM, CDR2 ANQGSEA. With 4 bases removed from V and 8 bases from J, the gap between germline ends came to 11 bases. A second roughly 7 to 12 cycle PCR used barcoded and J-beta primers. In TCRdb, the 5' RACE reads were re-called with MiXCR into one record per CDR3 protein. The sample carries 1.5 million to 2 million distinct CDR3 sequences, about 39% recorded once. This sequence was found in a human donor in good health. Source material: blood. V and J are TRBV29-1 and TRBJ1-4; D is ambiguous. The CDR3, as DNA: TGCAGCGTTGTAGGTGGCGGCGAAAAACTGTTTTTT. It yields the protein CSVVGGGEKLFF.